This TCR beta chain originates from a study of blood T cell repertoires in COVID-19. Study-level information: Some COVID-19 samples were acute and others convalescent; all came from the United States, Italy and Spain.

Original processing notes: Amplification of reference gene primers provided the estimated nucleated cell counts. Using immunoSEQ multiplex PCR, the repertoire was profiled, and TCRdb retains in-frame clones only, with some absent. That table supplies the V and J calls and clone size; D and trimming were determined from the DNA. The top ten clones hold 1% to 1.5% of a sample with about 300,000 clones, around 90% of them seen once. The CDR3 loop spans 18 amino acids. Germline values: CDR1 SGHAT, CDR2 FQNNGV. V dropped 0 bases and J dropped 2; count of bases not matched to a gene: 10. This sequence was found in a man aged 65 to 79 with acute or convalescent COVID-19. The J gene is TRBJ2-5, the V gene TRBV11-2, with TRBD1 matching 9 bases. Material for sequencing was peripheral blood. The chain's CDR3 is CASSLDTRTGVWQETQYF. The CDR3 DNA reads TGTGCCAGCAGCTTAGATACAAGGACAGGGGTTTGGCAAGAGACCCAGTACTTC.